Listed here are 6 T cell receptor beta chains from one sample, sequenced in a study of molecular identifiers for immune sequencing clone quantification. MiXCR, run by TCRdb on the PCR reads, gives a single entry per CDR3 protein. The data hold more than 250,000 distinct CDR3 sequences, with around a fifth observed a single time. Sequenced: naive CD8+ T cells from blood, with Jurkat cell RNA spiked in. Noted subset: FACS-sorted CD8+CD4-CCR7+CD45RA+ naive T cells. The receptors shown here come from a human donor in good health. Some libraries in this study had Jurkat cell RNA spiked in.

This clonotype showed up many times. This chain links TRBV4-1 with TRBJ1-1; unclear D gene. From germline, CDR1 is MGHRA and CDR2 YSYEKL. CDR3 length: 15 amino acids. Trimming stripped 0 bases from V and 2 bases from J, with 10 bases between. The CDR3 region has the DNA TGCGCCAGCAGCCAAGATCCGGGTCCAAACACTGAAGCTTTCTTT. Translated, it gives CASSQDPGPNTEAFF.

As regards this clonotype: One end of the junction does not line up with germline, which may come from a read error. The chain joins TRBV4-3 to TRBJ1-5; D gene unclear. The CDR3 contains 14 residues. Germline V gives CDR1 LGHNA, CDR2 YSLEER. For the CDR3, the DNA is TGCGCCAGCAGCCAAGGGTTTAGCGATCAGCCCCAGCATTTT. Residues: CASSQGFSDQPQHF.

Concerning this clonotype: This may be a read error, as it is one base from a much larger clone. This chain connects TRBV5-1 to TRBJ1-6, with unresolved D. CDR1 and CDR2 from the germline V gene are SGHRS and YFSETQ. Trimming left V 0 bases short and J 9 bases short, with 10 bases between. CDR3 length: 14 residues. CDR3 residues: CASSLVWGGSPLHF. CDR3 nucleotide sequence: TGCGCCAGCAGCTTGGTATGGGGAGGTTCACCCCTCCACTTT. The whole variable domain, remainder taken from reference TRBV5-1 and TRBJ1-6, is KAGVTQTPRYLIKTRGQQVTLSCSPISGHRSVSWYQQTPGQGLQFLFEYFSETQRNKGNFPGRFSGRQFSNSRSEMNVSTLELGDSALYLCASSLVWGGSPLHFGNGTRLTVT.

The chain recombines TRBV7-9 with TRBJ2-6; D is tentatively TRBD1 or TRBD2 (5 bases each). This CDR3 has 19 amino acids. Trimming left V 1 base short and J 0 bases short, with 16 bases between. Germline loops: CDR1 SEHNR, CDR2 FQNEAQ (reference sequence). The CDR3 region is CASSLGTRGSSSGANVLTF. CDR3 bases: TGTGCCAGCAGCTTAGGGACACGGGGATCGAGCTCTGGGGCCAACGTCCTGACTTTC.

This clonotype was counted a single time. This clone may be a read error of a much larger clone one base away. The chain employs TRBV30 and TRBJ1-5, with D unresolved. There are 14 residues in the CDR3. Per germline, CDR1 GTSNPN and CDR2 SVGIG (reference sequence). The CDR3, as DNA: TGTGCCTGGAGTGGTGGGTCAGGCAATCAGCCCCGGCATTTT. Amino acid sequence: CAWSGGSGNQPRHF.

The CDR3 is CSVDEQGVETQYF. The CDR3 nucleotides read TGCAGCGTTGACGAACAGGGGGTGGAGACCCAGTACTTC. The chain employs TRBV29-1 and TRBJ2-5; TRBD1 agrees at 8 bases. The CDR3 has 13 residues. The germline V gene has CDR1 SQVTM and CDR2 ANQGSEA. The junction had 5 bases not matched to a gene; V was cut back by 3 bases and J by 5 bases.